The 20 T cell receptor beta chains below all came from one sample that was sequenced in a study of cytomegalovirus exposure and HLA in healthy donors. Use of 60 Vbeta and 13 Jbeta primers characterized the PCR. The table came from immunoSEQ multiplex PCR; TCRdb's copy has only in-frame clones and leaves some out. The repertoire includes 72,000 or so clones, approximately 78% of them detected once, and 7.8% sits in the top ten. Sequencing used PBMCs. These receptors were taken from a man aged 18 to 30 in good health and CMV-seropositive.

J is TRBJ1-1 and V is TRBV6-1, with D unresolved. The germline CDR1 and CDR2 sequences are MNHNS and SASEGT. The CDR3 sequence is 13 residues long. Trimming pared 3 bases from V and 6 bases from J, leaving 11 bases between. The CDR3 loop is CASSEVSGAEAFF. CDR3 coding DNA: TGTGCCAGCAGTGAGGTCTCGGGAGCTGAAGCTTTCTTT.

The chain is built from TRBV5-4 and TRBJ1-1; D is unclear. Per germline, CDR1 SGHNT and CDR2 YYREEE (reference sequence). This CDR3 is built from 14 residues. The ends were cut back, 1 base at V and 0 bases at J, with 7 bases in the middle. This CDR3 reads CASSLPGMNTEAFF. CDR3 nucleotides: TGTGCCAGCAGCTTGCCGGGGATGAACACTGAAGCTTTCTTT.

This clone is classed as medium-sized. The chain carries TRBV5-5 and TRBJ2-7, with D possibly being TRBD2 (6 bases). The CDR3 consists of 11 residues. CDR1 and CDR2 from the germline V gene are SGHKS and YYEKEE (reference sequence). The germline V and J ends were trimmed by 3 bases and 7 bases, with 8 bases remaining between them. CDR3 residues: CASSWGREQYF. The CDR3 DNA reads TGTGCCAGCAGCTGGGGGAGGGAGCAGTACTTC.

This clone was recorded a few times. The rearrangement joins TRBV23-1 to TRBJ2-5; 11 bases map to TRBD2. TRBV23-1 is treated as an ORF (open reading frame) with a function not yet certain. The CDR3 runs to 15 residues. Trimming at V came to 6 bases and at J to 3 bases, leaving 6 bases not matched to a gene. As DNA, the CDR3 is TGCGCCAGCAGACGTAATAGCGGGGGGGAAGAGACCCAGTACTTC. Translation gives CASRRNSGGEETQYF.

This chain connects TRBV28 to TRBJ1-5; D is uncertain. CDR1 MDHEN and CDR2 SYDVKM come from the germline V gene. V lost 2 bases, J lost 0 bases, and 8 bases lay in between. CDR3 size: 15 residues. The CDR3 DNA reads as TGTGCCAGCAGTTTAGTACAGTATAGCAATCAGCCCCAGCATTTT. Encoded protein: CASSLVQYSNQPQHF.

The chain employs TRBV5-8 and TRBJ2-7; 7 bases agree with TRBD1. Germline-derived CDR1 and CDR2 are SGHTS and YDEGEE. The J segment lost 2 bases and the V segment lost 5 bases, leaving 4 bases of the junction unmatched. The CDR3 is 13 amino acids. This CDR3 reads CASRRQGPYEQYF. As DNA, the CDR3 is TGTGCCAGCAGAAGACAGGGCCCCTACGAGCAGTACTTC. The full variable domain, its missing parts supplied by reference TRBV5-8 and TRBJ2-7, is EAGVTQSPTHLIKTRGQQATLRCSPISGHTSVYWYQQALGLGLQFLLWYDEGEERNRGNFPPRFSGRQFPNYSSELNVNALELEDSALYLCASRRQGPYEQYFGPGTRLTVT.

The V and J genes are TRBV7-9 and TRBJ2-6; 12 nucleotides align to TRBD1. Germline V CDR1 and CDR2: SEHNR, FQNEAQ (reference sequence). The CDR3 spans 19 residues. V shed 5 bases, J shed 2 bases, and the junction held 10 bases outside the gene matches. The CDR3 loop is CASSPQKGTGGPGANVLTF. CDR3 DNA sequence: TGTGCCAGCAGCCCTCAAAAAGGGACAGGGGGCCCTGGGGCCAACGTCCTGACTTTC.

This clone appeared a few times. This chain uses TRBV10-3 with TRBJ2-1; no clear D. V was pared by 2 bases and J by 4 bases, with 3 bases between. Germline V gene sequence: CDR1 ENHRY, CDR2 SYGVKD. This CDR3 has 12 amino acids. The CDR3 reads CAISETYNEQFF. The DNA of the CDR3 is TGTGCCATCAGTGAGACATACAATGAGCAGTTCTTC.

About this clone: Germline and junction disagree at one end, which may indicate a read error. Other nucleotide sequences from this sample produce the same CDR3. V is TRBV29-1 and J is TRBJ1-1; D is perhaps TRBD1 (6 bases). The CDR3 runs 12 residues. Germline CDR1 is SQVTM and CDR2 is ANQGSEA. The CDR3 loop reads CSVEQGNAEAFF. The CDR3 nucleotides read TGCAGCGTTGAACAGGGGAACGCTGAAGCTTTCTTT.

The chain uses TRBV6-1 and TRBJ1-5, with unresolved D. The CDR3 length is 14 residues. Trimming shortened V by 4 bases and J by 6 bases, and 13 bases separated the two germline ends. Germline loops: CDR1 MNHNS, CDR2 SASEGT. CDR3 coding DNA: TGTGCCAGCAGTGGTGTCGAAGCAACTCAGCCCCAGCATTTT. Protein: CASSGVEATQPQHF.

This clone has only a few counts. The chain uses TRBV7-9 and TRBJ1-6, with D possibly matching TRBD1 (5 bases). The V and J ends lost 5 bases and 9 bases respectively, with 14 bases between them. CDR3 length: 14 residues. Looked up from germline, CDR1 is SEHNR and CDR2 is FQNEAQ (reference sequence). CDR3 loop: CASSHDSRSSPLHF. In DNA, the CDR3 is TGTGCCAGCAGCCATGACAGTAGGAGTTCACCCCTCCACTTT.

The chain's CDR3 is CIILAGEETQYF. CDR3 bases: TGTATAATTTTGGCGGGGGAAGAGACCCAGTACTTC. The chain uses TRBV30 and TRBJ2-5; 7 nucleotides agree with TRBD2. The CDR3 covers 12 residues. Germline-derived CDR1 and CDR2 are GTSNPN and SVGIG (reference sequence).

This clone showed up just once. The CDR3 DNA reads as TGTGCCAGCAGCTCCTCTAGCGCGGCTAGCACAGATACGCAGTATTTT. This sequence encodes CASSSSSAASTDTQYF. The chain uses TRBV5-4 and TRBJ2-3; D is possibly TRBD2 (6 bases). Trimming removed 3 bases at V and 0 bases at J, with 14 bases between. This CDR3 is built from 16 residues. Germline lookup yields CDR1 SGHNT and CDR2 YYREEE (reference sequence).

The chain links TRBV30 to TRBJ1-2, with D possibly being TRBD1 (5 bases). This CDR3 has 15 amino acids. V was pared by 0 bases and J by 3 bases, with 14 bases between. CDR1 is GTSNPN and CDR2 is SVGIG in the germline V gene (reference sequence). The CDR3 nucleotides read TGTGCCTGGAGTGTGGGGCAGGGTCTAGACTATGGCTACACCTTC. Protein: CAWSVGQGLDYGYTF.

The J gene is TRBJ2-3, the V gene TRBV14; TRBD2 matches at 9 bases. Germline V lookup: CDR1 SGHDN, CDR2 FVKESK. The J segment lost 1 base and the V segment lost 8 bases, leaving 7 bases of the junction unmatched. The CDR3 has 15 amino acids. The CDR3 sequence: CASSGTSRRTDTQYF. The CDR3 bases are TGTGCCAGCTCCGGGACTAGCAGACGCACAGATACGCAGTATTTT.

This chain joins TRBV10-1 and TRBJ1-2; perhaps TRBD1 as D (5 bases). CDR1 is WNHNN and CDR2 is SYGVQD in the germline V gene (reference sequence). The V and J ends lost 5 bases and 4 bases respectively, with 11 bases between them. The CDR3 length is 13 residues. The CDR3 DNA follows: TGCGCCAGCAGTCCCGACAGCAGCTATGGCTACACCTTC. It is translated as CASSPDSSYGYTF.

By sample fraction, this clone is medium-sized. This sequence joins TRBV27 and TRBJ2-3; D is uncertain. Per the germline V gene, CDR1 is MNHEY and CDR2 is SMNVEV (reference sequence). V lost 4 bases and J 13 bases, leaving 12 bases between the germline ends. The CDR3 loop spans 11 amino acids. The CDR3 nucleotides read TGTGCCAGCAGTTCACCGACTCGGGAGTATTTT. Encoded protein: CASSSPTREYF.

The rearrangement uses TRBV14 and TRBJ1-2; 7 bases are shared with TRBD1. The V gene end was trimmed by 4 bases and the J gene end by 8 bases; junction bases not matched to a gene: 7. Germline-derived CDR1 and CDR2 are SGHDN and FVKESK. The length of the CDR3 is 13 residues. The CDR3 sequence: CASSPTGWEGYTF. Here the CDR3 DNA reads TGTGCCAGCAGCCCGACAGGGTGGGAAGGCTACACCTTC. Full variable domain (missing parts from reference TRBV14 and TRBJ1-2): EAGVTQFPSHSVIEKGQTVTLRCDPISGHDNLYWYRRVMGKEIKFLLHFVKESKQDESGMPNNRFLAERTGGTYSTLKVQPAELEDSGVYFCASSPTGWEGYTFGSGTRLTVV.

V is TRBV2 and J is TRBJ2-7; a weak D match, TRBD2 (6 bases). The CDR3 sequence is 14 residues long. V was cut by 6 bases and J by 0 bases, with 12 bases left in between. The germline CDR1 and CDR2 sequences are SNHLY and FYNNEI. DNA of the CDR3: TGTGCCAGCAGCATGGACGGGAGCTCCTACGAGCAGTACTTC. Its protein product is CASSMDGSSYEQYF.

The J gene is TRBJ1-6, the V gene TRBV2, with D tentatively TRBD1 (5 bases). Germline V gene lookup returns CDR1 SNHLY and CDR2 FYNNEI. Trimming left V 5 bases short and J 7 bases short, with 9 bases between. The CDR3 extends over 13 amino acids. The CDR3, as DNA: TGTGCCAGCAGTACTAACAGGAATTCACCCCTCCACTTT. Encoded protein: CASSTNRNSPLHF.